This TCR beta chain was profiled in a study of OX40 agonist ivuxolimab in advanced cancers. Notes on the research overall: Ivuxolimab, which targeted the costimulatory receptor OX40 (CD134), was an agonistic, fully human IgG2 monoclonal antibody. Intravenous ivuxolimab was administered to patients every 2 weeks at six dose levels: 0.01, 0.1, 0.3, 1.5, 3 and 10 mg/kg. Of the roughly 51 patients in dose escalation, about 19 had hepatocellular carcinoma, about 15 had melanoma, 9 had renal cell carcinoma and 9 had head and neck cancer. A male proportion of almost 85% and a mean age of approximately 61 years, ranging from roughly 23 to 85, were recorded for the dose-escalation cohort. Prior anti-PD-1, anti-PD-L1 or anti-CTLA-4 therapy was permitted, and checkpoint inhibitors had been received by around 39% of dose-escalation patients. Partial responses occurred in three dose-escalation patients, of whom one had hepatocellular carcinoma and two had cutaneous melanoma. The point of sequencing TCRbeta in the periphery was to test whether ivuxolimab changed TCR sequence diversity and drove clonal T-cell expansion. The paper reports the monotherapy dose-escalation portion (N of about 50 patients) of the phase I ivuxolimab trial. Broader findings and caveats from the paper: Low levels of normalized T-cell clonal expansion were also seen in some nonresponding patients. Antigen specificity was not determined for the clonally expanded peripheral T cells. Clonal expansion of both CD4+ and CD8+ blood T cells was observed from baseline to week 6 at doses 0.1 to 3.0 mg/kg. After ivuxolimab, expanded clones were on average more numerous among CD8+ T cells than among CD4+ T cells. In the 0.1-3.0 mg/kg groups, partial responders had among the lowest normalized peripheral clonal expansion, particularly in CD8+ T cells.

The trial excluded patients who had a history of autoimmune disease or who were on systemic immunosuppression. Peripheral blood for TCR sequencing was drawn from every dose cohort at baseline, at cycle 4 day 1 and at cycle 7 day 1. Samples came from an open-label, multicenter, first-in-human phase I dose-escalation trial of ivuxolimab. Adults with locally advanced or metastatic melanoma, renal cell, hepatocellular, or head and neck squamous cell carcinoma were enrolled in the trial. Before TCR sequencing, CD4+ and CD8+ T cells were separately sorted from peripheral blood. Genomic DNA was isolated from the sorted cells so that the TCRbeta CDR3 region could be sequenced. The immunoSEQ Assay was used to sequence the TCRbeta CDR3 regions. TCRdb carries this immuneACCESS record with in-frame sequences only. Its versions omit some clonotypes, under half of them owing to an unresolved V gene in the studies checked, with the rest unexplained. In all, the sample holds over 55,000 clones, and about nine tenths of those were seen once. Jointly, the top ten make up 1.9% of the sample.

This clone has just one count. Its binding antigen is unknown. No much larger clone exists at a distance of one base, and base qualities are not known. V trim: 6 bases; J trim: 8 bases; unmatched bases: 7. The CDR3 runs 13 amino acids, cysteine and phenylalanine included. Kept here is only the CDR3 DNA, which spans 39 bases and is read in frame from base 1. Sequences SGHTA (CDR1) and FQGTGA (CDR2) are obtained from the germline V gene. This specimen consisted of CD4+ or CD8+ T cells sorted from blood, obtained in a trial of the OX40 agonist ivuxolimab. Recombination linked TRBV7-3 to TRBJ2-1, with 7 junctional bases fitting TRBD1. This receptor was identified in an adult with an advanced solid tumor such as melanoma, head and neck, liver or kidney cancer. The DNA reads TGTGCCAGCAGTTTACAGGGGAAGGATGAGCAGTTCTTC. The translation is CASSLQGKDEQFF.